This T cell receptor beta chain was captured in a study of shared clonotypes between healthy human individuals. The CDR3 consists of 15 residues. V shed 6 bases and J shed 1 base, with 14 bases lying between them. Germline CDR1 SGHTA, CDR2 FQGNSA. Sequenced by immunoSEQ multiplex PCR; TCRdb stores in-frame clones only, minus some. The sample has some 2.3 million clones, more than 80% seen once; the top ten hold 0.39%. The sample comprised naive CD4+ T cells from PBMCs. Subset reported: CD45RA+ positively selected. V gene TRBV7-2 combines with J gene TRBJ2-3; D remains unclear. This receptor was taken from a man aged 18 to 30 in good health. Some clones in this sample may be carry-over from other donors' samples. The DNA of the CDR3 is TGTGCCAGCAGGTTCTCGGCGTTACGCACAGATACGCAGTATTTT. Its protein product is CASRFSALRTDTQYF.